This TCR beta chain emerged from a study of T cell changes during pregnancy in multiple sclerosis. Germline V CDR1 and CDR2: MNHNS, SASEGT. Trimming took 5 bases from V and 1 from J, leaving 9 bases between them. The CDR3 sequence is 14 residues long. TCRdb's table, derived via immunoSEQ multiplex PCR, lists solely in-frame clones and lacks some. Among under 85,000 clones listed, 75% to 95% were seen once. The sequenced sample was peripheral blood, obtained in the third trimester of pregnancy. This receptor was obtained from a female donor with multiple sclerosis, enrolled in a pregnancy study. This sequence joins TRBV6-1 and TRBJ1-5; maybe TRBD1 (5 bases). CDR3 coding DNA: TGTGCCAGCAGTTCTAGGGGAAGCAATCAGCCCCAGCATTTT. It translates to CASSSRGSNQPQHF.